This TCR beta chain was recorded in a study of shared clonotypes between healthy human individuals. Across the study: Per donor, three plates held CD4 naive cells, three held CD4 memory, two held CD8 naive and one held CD8 memory. Study observations and caveats: Sampling covered nothing but blood. Tissue TCR repertoires likely differ from those found in blood. When compared with the clonotypes that were shared by all four sorted-subset donors, the non-shared clonotypes turned out to have lower generation probabilities.

Terminally differentiated effector memory CD45RA+ cells were left out of the naive CD8 fraction, which was CD45RO-negative and positively selected for CCR7. V dropped 5 bases and J dropped 12; count of bases not matched to a gene: 15. The CDR3 runs 16 residues. CDR1 and CDR2 (germline): SEHNR, FQNEAQ (reference sequence). With respect to this clone: Its antigen remains unidentified.

The assay ran at deep level. Profiled with immunoSEQ multiplex PCR; TCRdb holds only in-frame clones, not every one. The sample has about 2,100,000 clones; approximately 94% are singletons. The receptor was isolated from a man aged 18 to 29 in good health. Some clones in this sample may be carry-over from other donors' samples. The chain combines TRBV7-9 with TRBJ2-7; 14 bases match TRBD2. Sample: naive CD8+ T cells from PBMCs. The CDR3 loop is CASSAHTGGLAGVPYF. Here the CDR3 DNA reads TGTGCCAGCAGCGCCCACACGGGGGGACTAGCGGGAGTCCCGTACTTC. Variable domain in full (rest from reference TRBV7-9 and TRBJ2-7): DTGVSQNPRHKITKRGQNVTFRCDPISEHNRLYWYRQTLGQGPEFLTYFQNEAQLEKSRLLSDRFSAERPKGSFSTLEIQRTEQGDSAMYLCASSAHTGGLAGVPYFGPGTRLTVT.